These 9 T cell receptor beta chains came from one sample sequenced in a study of blood T cell repertoires in COVID-19. The data were produced by immunoSEQ multiplex PCR, yet TCRdb's version contains in-frame clones alone and is incomplete. The table includes under 300,000 clones, over 70% detected once. The sequencing sample was made of peripheral blood. The source is an elderly man with acute or convalescent COVID-19.

V and J are TRBV7-9 and TRBJ2-3; no firm D call. CDR1 is SEHNR, CDR2 FQNEAQ, per germline (reference sequence). V dropped 7 bases and J dropped 5 bases, with 10 bases sitting between them. The CDR3 runs to 12 residues. This CDR3 is CASTPSEDTQYF. Written as DNA, the CDR3 is TGTGCCAGCACCCCCAGCGAAGATACGCAGTATTTT.

This clone was seen only a few times. The chain couples TRBV18 to TRBJ1-2; tentatively, D is TRBD1 (5 bases). Germline V gene sequence: CDR1 KGHSH, CDR2 LQKENI. V was cut by 2 bases and J by 2 bases, with 9 bases left in between. This CDR3 is 14 amino acids long. The CDR3 reads CASSPSDSNYGYTF. The CDR3 DNA sequence: TGTGCCAGCTCACCAAGTGACAGCAACTATGGCTACACCTTC.

The chain employs TRBV9 and TRBJ2-5; 8 bases match TRBD2. The CDR3 covers 14 residues. Germline V gene sequence: CDR1 SGDLS, CDR2 YYNGEE. V lost 4 bases and J lost 5; bases outside the gene matches: 7. The CDR3 is CASSTRGGLETQYF. In DNA form, the CDR3 reads TGTGCCAGCAGCACCCGGGGGGGGCTTGAGACCCAGTACTTC.

The rearrangement links TRBV5-8 to TRBJ2-7; 10 bases agree with TRBD1. The V gene end was trimmed by 4 bases and the J gene end by 3 bases; junction bases not matched to a gene: 10. Germline V gene data show CDR1 as SGHTS and CDR2 as YDEGEE. The CDR3 contains 16 residues. CDR3 sequence reads: CASSVGGGQGIYEQYF. The CDR3 coding sequence is TGTGCCAGCAGCGTTGGGGGGGGACAGGGGATCTACGAGCAGTACTTC. Combining the CDR3 with reference TRBV5-8 and TRBJ2-7 gives the whole variable domain EAGVTQSPTHLIKTRGQQATLRCSPISGHTSVYWYQQALGLGLQFLLWYDEGEERNRGNFPPRFSGRQFPNYSSELNVNALELEDSALYLCASSVGGGQGIYEQYFGPGTRLTVT.

The genes are TRBV7-8 and TRBJ1-3; TRBD1 matches at 11 bases. The CDR3 is 17 amino acids. V dropped 0 bases and J dropped 0; count of bases not matched to a gene: 1. CDR1 is SGHVS and CDR2 is FQNEAQ in the germline V gene. The CDR3 DNA reads TGTGCCAGCAGCTTAGCGGGGACAGGGGGCTCTGGAAACACCATATATTTT. This translates into CASSLAGTGGSGNTIYF.

V gene TRBV19 combines with J gene TRBJ2-7; 15 bases are shared with TRBD2. The CDR3 is 19 residues long. The germline CDR1 and CDR2 sequences are LNHDA and SQIVND (reference sequence). V was pared by 5 bases and J by 6 bases, with 17 bases of the junction left unmatched. CDR3 nucleotide sequence: TGTGCCAGTAGTCCCGCCCGCGGACTAGCGGGAGGGTTACGCGGCGAGCAGTACTTC. Translated: CASSPARGLAGGLRGEQYF.

This chain uses TRBV9 with TRBJ1-1, with 7 nucleotides matching TRBD1. This CDR3 region has 15 residues. With 4 bases clipped from V and 5 bases from J, the junction kept 11 bases outside the gene matches. Germline V lookup: CDR1 SGDLS, CDR2 YYNGEE. CDR3 protein: CASSPRQGMGTEAFF. The CDR3 nucleotides read TGTGCCAGCAGCCCCCGACAGGGAATGGGGACTGAAGCTTTCTTT.

This chain joins TRBV7-2 and TRBJ2-3, with D maybe TRBD1 (5 bases). Germline V gene lookup returns CDR1 SGHTA and CDR2 FQGNSA. Trimming left V 5 bases short and J 4 bases short, with 16 bases between. This CDR3 contains 15 residues. The CDR3 DNA reads TGTGCCAGCAGCGCCTTAAGGGGTGGTGCAGATACGCAGTATTTT. Its protein is CASSALRGGADTQYF.

This clone was found a few times. The chain has TRBV6-1 and TRBJ1-6; no definite D call. This CDR3 is 14 amino acids long. CDR1 is MNHNS, CDR2 SASEGT, per germline. V gave up 2 bases and J gave up 7 bases, with 9 bases separating them. The CDR3 sequence is CASSEPGENSPLHF. The CDR3 DNA sequence: TGTGCCAGCAGTGAACCGGGAGAAAATTCACCCCTCCACTTT.